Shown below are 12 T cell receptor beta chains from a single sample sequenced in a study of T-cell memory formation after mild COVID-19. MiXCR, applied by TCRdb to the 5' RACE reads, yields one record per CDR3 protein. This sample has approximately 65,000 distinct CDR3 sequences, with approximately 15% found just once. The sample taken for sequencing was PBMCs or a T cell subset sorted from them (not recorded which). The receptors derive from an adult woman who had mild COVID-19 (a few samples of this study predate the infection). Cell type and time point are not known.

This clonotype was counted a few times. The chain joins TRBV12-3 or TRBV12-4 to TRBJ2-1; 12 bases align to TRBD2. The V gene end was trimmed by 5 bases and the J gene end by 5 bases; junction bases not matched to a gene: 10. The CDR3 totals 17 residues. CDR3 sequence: CASSGLAGGPMDNEQFF. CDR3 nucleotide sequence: TGTGCCAGCAGTGGGCTAGCGGGAGGGCCAATGGACAATGAGCAGTTCTTC.

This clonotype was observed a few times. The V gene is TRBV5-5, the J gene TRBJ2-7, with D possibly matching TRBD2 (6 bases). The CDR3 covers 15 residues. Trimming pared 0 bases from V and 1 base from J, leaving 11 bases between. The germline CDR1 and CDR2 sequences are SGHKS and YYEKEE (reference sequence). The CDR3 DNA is TGTGCCAGCAGCTTGGAGTGGGGAGGATCCTACGAGCAGTACTTC. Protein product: CASSLEWGGSYEQYF.

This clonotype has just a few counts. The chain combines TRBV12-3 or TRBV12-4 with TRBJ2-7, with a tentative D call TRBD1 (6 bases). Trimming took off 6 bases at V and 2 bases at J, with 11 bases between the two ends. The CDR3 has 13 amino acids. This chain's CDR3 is CASSGDNPYEQYF. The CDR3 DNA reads TGTGCCAGCAGCGGGGACAATCCCTACGAGCAGTACTTC.

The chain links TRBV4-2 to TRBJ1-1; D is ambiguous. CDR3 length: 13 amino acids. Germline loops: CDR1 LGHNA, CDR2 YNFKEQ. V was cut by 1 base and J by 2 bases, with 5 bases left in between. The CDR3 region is CASSQGRNTEAFF. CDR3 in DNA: TGTGCCAGCAGCCAAGGGCGCAACACTGAAGCTTTCTTT.

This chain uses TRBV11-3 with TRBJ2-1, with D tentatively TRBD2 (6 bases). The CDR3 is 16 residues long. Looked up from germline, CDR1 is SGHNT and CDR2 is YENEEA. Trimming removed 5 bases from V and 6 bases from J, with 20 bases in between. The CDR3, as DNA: TGTGCCAGCAGCCCAGCCGATAGGAGGAGGGGCAATGAGCAGTTCTTC. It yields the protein CASSPADRRRGNEQFF.

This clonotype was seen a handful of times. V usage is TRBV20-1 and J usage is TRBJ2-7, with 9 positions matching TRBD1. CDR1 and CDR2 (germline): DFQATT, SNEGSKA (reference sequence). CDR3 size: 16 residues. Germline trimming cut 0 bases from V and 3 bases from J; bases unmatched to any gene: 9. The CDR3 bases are TGCAGTGCTAGAGACCCACAGGGGGCTTTGGACTACGAGCAGTACTTC. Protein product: CSARDPQGALDYEQYF.

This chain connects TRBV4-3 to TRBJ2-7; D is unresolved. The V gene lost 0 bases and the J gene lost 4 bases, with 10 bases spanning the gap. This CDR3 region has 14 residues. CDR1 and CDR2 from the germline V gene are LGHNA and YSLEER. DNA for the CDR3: TGCGCCAGCAGCCAAGATCCGGCCGGTTACGAGCAGTACTTC. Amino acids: CASSQDPAGYEQYF.

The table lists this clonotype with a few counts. The CDR3 sequence is CASSVDEQFF. The CDR3 DNA follows: TGTGCCAGCAGCGTCGATGAGCAGTTCTTC. V gene TRBV7-9 combines with J gene TRBJ2-1, with unresolved D. Trimming removed 5 bases at V and 8 bases at J, with 4 bases between. Germline assignment: CDR1 SEHNR and CDR2 FQNEAQ (reference sequence). The CDR3 covers 10 residues.

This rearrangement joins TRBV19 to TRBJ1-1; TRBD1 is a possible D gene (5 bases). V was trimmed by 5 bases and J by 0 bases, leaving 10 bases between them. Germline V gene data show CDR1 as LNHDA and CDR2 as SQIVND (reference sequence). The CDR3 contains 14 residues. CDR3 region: CASSWDQMNTEAFF. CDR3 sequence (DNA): TGTGCCAGTAGTTGGGACCAGATGAACACTGAAGCTTTCTTT.

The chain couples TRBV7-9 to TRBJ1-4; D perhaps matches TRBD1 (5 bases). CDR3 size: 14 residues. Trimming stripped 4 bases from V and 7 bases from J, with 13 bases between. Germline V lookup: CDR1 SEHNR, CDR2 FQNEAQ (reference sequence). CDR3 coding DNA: TGTGCCAGCAGCTCCCTGGGGGGTACTGAAAAACTGTTTTTT. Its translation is CASSSLGGTEKLFF.

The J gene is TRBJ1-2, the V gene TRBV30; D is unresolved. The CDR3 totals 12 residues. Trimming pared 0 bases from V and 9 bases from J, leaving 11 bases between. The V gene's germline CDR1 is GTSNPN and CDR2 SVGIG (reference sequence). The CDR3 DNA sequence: TGTGCCTGGAGTGTGGACGCCGGGAGCTACACCTTC. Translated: CAWSVDAGSYTF.

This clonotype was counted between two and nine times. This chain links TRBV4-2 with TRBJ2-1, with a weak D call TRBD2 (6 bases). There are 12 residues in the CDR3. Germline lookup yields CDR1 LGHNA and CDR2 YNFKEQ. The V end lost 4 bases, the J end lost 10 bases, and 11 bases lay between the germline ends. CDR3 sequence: CASSPPGDEQFF. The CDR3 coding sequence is TGTGCCAGCAGCCCCCCGGGGGACGAGCAGTTCTTC.